The 20 T cell receptor beta chains reported below all come from one sample, sequenced in a study of blood T cell repertoires in COVID-19. Measured with immunoSEQ multiplex PCR; TCRdb has only the in-frame clones, and not every one. The sample has under 200,000 clones; 83% are singletons. The source material was peripheral blood. Receptors originate from a woman aged 40 to 50 with acute or convalescent COVID-19.

The genes are TRBV5-1 and TRBJ2-1; maybe TRBD1 (6 bases). Trimming left V 2 bases short and J 3 bases short, with 9 bases between. Looked up from germline, CDR1 is SGHRS and CDR2 is YFSETQ. The CDR3 totals 14 residues. CDR3 loop: CASSLRGYYNEQFF. CDR3 in DNA: TGCGCCAGCAGCTTAAGGGGGTACTACAATGAGCAGTTCTTC.

The J gene is TRBJ1-4, the V gene TRBV3-1 (or the pseudogene TRBV3-2), with TRBD1 matching over 9 bases. The V segment lost 2 bases and the J segment 7 bases; nucleotides outside the gene matches: 5. Germline CDR1 and CDR2: LGHDT and YNNKEL (reference sequence). The length of the CDR3 is 15 residues. CDR3 DNA: TGTGCCAGCAGCCAATCGGGACAGGGCTTTGAAAAACTGTTTTTT. Protein sequence: CASSQSGQGFEKLFF.

This sequence joins TRBV5-5 and TRBJ1-5; 7 bases agree with TRBD1. The CDR3 contains 15 residues. J lost 4 bases, V lost 7 bases, and 11 bases had no gene match. Germline lookup yields CDR1 SGHKS and CDR2 YYEKEE (reference sequence). CDR3 coding DNA: TGTGCCAGCCTTCCCTTACTACAGGGGAATCAGCCCCAGCATTTT. Translating it yields CASLPLLQGNQPQHF.

The chain uses TRBV1 and TRBJ1-1; TRBD1 is the table's D call and was not checked against the DNA. TRBV1 is annotated as a pseudogene. The CDR3 consists of 15 residues. Written as DNA, the CDR3 is TGCACCAGCAGCCAAGATGGGGGCATGAACACTGAAGCTTTCTTT. Translation: CTSSQDGGMNTEAFF.

This chain connects TRBV5-4 to TRBJ1-2, with a weak D call TRBD1 (5 bases). CDR3 size: 15 residues. Trimming cost V 0 bases and J 7 bases, with 16 bases left between them. Germline CDR1 and CDR2: SGHNT and YYREEE (reference sequence). CDR3 nucleotide sequence: TGTGCCAGCAGCTTGGATCCAGGGAGGTCCGGTGGCTACACCTTC. Amino acid sequence: CASSLDPGRSGGYTF.

The V gene is TRBV27, the J gene TRBJ2-7; 7 nucleotides agree with TRBD2. The CDR3 runs to 15 residues. Trimming took 3 bases from V and 2 from J; bases not matched to a gene: 7. CDR1 and CDR2 from the germline V gene are MNHEY and SMNVEV (reference sequence). CDR3 DNA: TGTGCCAGCAGTTTGTCTGGCGGGGGTGCCTACGAGCAGTACTTC. Translated: CASSLSGGGAYEQYF.

V is TRBV10-3 and J is TRBJ2-7; 15 nucleotides match TRBD2. Germline V CDR1 and CDR2: ENHRY, SYGVKD. V was pared by 6 bases and J by 5 bases, with 5 bases of the junction left unmatched. The CDR3 is 15 amino acids. The chain's CDR3 is CAIRGTSGGSDEQYF. CDR3 nucleotide sequence: TGTGCCATCAGGGGGACTAGCGGGGGGAGCGACGAGCAGTACTTC.

V and J are TRBV18 and TRBJ1-3, with TRBD1 identical over 10 bases. Germline V CDR1 and CDR2: KGHSH, LQKENI. This CDR3 region has 16 residues. V shed 2 bases, J shed 4 bases, and the junction held 5 bases outside the gene matches. CDR3 sequence: CASSPSGQGTGNTIYF. The CDR3 DNA follows: TGTGCCAGCTCACCATCGGGACAGGGGACCGGAAACACCATATATTTT. Full variable domain (outside the CDR3, taken from reference TRBV18 and TRBJ1-3): NAGVMQNPRHLVRRRGQEARLRCSPMKGHSHVYWYRQLPEEGLKFMVYLQKENIIDESGMPKERFSAEFPKEGPSILRIQQVVRGDSAAYFCASSPSGQGTGNTIYFGEGSWLTVV.

The genes are TRBV9 and TRBJ2-5; possibly TRBD2 for D (6 bases). Germline assignment: CDR1 SGDLS and CDR2 YYNGEE. V dropped 4 bases and J dropped 5 bases, with 12 bases sitting between them. CDR3 length equals 13 residues. CDR3 residues: CASSPPREETQYF. The CDR3 DNA sequence: TGTGCCAGCAGCCCCCCCCGGGAGGAGACCCAGTACTTC.

Only one count was recorded for this clone. The junction does not match germline at one end; this may be a read error. The gene calls are TRBV7-7 and TRBJ2-1, with 8 bases lining up with TRBD1. Per germline, CDR1 SSHAT and CDR2 FNYEAQ (reference sequence). CDR3 length: 13 residues. The CDR3 loop is CASSTGTGNEQFF. As DNA, the CDR3 is TGTGCTAGCAGCACCGGGACAGGCAATGAGCAGTTCTTC.

This clone was seen many times. The chain carries TRBV5-1 and TRBJ2-5; D is perhaps TRBD1 (6 bases). Per the germline V gene, CDR1 is SGHRS and CDR2 is YFSETQ. The CDR3 covers 16 residues. V shed 3 bases and J shed 4 bases, with 19 bases lying between them. CDR3 nucleotide sequence: TGCGCCAGCAGCTCCAGGACACAGGGACCCGGAGAGACCCAGTACTTC. It encodes CASSSRTQGPGETQYF. The full variable domain, rest sourced from reference TRBV5-1 and TRBJ2-5, is KAGVTQTPRYLIKTRGQQVTLSCSPISGHRSVSWYQQTPGQGLQFLFEYFSETQRNKGNFPGRFSGRQFSNSRSEMNVSTLELGDSALYLCASSSRTQGPGETQYFGPGTRLLVL.

This sequence joins TRBV12-3 or TRBV12-4 and TRBJ2-7; D remains ambiguous. Trimming pared 3 bases from V and 2 bases from J, leaving 8 bases between. The CDR3 has 13 residues. The CDR3 spells CASSLIATYEQYF. Written as DNA, the CDR3 is TGTGCCAGCAGTTTGATAGCAACCTACGAGCAGTACTTC.

This chain joins TRBV7-9 and TRBJ1-2; TRBD1 matches 9 bases. Unmatched junction bases numbered 7, after V lost 3 bases and J lost 8 bases. Germline assignment: CDR1 SEHNR and CDR2 FQNEAQ (reference sequence). CDR3 length: 14 amino acids. CDR3 sequence: CASSLPGQGRGYTF. The CDR3 DNA reads TGTGCCAGCAGCTTGCCGGGACAGGGTAGGGGCTACACCTTC.

The chain links TRBV7-9 to TRBJ2-7, with D maybe TRBD2 (5 bases). The CDR3 spans 13 residues. Germline CDR1 SEHNR, CDR2 FQNEAQ (reference sequence). V lost 4 bases to trimming and J lost 1 base, with 8 bases between them. The CDR3 coding sequence is TGTGCCAGCAGCTCGGGATTTTCCTACGAGCAGTACTTC. Protein product: CASSSGFSYEQYF.

The chain joins TRBV2 to TRBJ2-7; 10 nucleotides match TRBD1. The CDR3 length is 14 residues. After removal of 7 bases from V and 6 bases from J, the junction contained 9 bases not matched to a gene. Germline assignment: CDR1 SNHLY and CDR2 FYNNEI. The CDR3 nucleotides are TGTGCCAGCACTGGGGGGACAGGGGAGGGCGAGCAGTACTTC. Amino acid sequence: CASTGGTGEGEQYF.

This chain uses TRBV21-1 with TRBJ1-5. TRBV21-1 is designated a pseudogene. The CDR3 has 15 residues. The CDR3 loop is CASSVKGRDNQPQHF. CDR3 nucleotides: TGTGCCAGCAGCGTTAAGGGGAGGGACAATCAGCCCCAGCATTTT.

This clone was detected only once. The DNA for the CDR3 is TGTGCCAGCAGCTCAACCTTAGACAGGGGCTTTGATAACACTGAAGCTTTCTTT. Protein product: CASSSTLDRGFDNTEAFF. The V and J genes are TRBV7-2 and TRBJ1-1; 8 positions agree with TRBD1. The length of the CDR3 is 18 residues. V shed 4 bases, J shed 2 bases, and the junction held 15 bases outside the gene matches. Germline V CDR1 and CDR2: SGHTA, FQGNSA. The complete variable domain, with remaining parts taken from reference TRBV7-2 and TRBJ1-1, reads GAGVSQSPSNKVTEKGKDVELRCDPISGHTALYWYRQSLGQGLEFLIYFQGNSAPDKSGLPSDRFSAERTGGSVSTLTIQRTQQEDSAVYLCASSSTLDRGFDNTEAFFGQGTRLTVV.

This chain connects TRBV7-2 to TRBJ1-1, with 10 bases lining up with TRBD1. Germline V gene lookup returns CDR1 SGHTA and CDR2 FQGNSA. The CDR3 extends over 14 amino acids. V dropped 5 bases and J dropped 4; count of bases not matched to a gene: 4. Here the CDR3 DNA reads TGTGCCAGCAGCCCGACAGGGGGCGCCACTGAAGCTTTCTTT. Translated, it gives CASSPTGGATEAFF.

J is TRBJ2-3 and V is TRBV9; unclear D gene. Trimming took off 1 base at V and 0 bases at J, with 3 bases between the two ends. CDR3 length: 13 residues. The germline V gene has CDR1 SGDLS and CDR2 YYNGEE. Written as DNA, the CDR3 is TGTGCCAGCAGCGTAACTAGCACAGATACGCAGTATTTT. Protein: CASSVTSTDTQYF.

This clone was found once. The V and J genes are TRBV5-1 and TRBJ1-1; D gene unclear. CDR3 length: 14 amino acids. The V gene's germline CDR1 is SGHRS and CDR2 YFSETQ. Trimming removed 3 bases from V and 5 bases from J, with 14 bases in between. The CDR3 loop is CASSSGSGLTEAFF. The CDR3 coding sequence is TGCGCCAGCAGCTCGGGATCTGGCTTGACTGAAGCTTTCTTT.